Shown below are 18 T cell receptor beta chains from a single sample sequenced in a study of tumor and adjacent non-tumor tissue in lung cancer. No cell sorting was done before RNA was extracted from the tissue. The library came from three nested PCR rounds adapted from ARM-PCR protocols. TCRdb re-analysed the multiplex PCR reads in MiXCR, keeping a single row per CDR3 protein. The data contain approximately 70,000 distinct CDR3 sequences, around 73% of them seen just once; the ten biggest clones take up 28%. Input material: lung tumor tissue. Receptor source: a man in his sixties with non-small cell lung cancer.

The sample holds one count of this clonotype. In this CDR3 the conserved last residue, phenylalanine or tryptophan, is missing, so a read error is likely. This chain joins TRBV6-2 or TRBV6-3 and TRBJ2-4; D perhaps matches TRBD1 (5 bases). This CDR3 has 16 amino acids. Deletions cut 5 bases from V and 0 bases from J, with 14 bases between. Germline CDR1 reads MNHEY; CDR2 reads SVGEGT. CDR3 loop: CASSPIQGGAKNIQYL. CDR3 nucleotides: TGTGCCAGCAGTCCCATTCAGGGCGGAGCCAAAAACATTCAGTACCTC.

On this clonotype: The germline gene is not matched at one end of the junction; a read error may be the cause. This CDR3 is CTVEKHRQETQYF. The CDR3 DNA is TGCACCGTTGAAAAACACAGGCAAGAGACCCAGTACTTC. The chain couples TRBV29-1 to TRBJ2-5; D is possibly TRBD1 (5 bases). Germline CDR1 SQVTM, CDR2 ANQGSEA. The CDR3 is 13 amino acids.

The V gene is TRBV24-1, the J gene TRBJ1-1, with D tentatively TRBD1 (5 bases). The ends were cut back, 5 bases at V and 0 bases at J, with 15 bases in the middle. Germline-derived CDR1 and CDR2 are KGHDR and SFDVKD. The CDR3 is 16 residues long. In DNA form, the CDR3 reads TGTGCCACCAGTGGACAGACAGACGGGGTGAACACTGAAGCTTTCTTT. It yields the protein CATSGQTDGVNTEAFF.

The chain uses TRBV29-1 and TRBJ2-1; D not certain. The CDR3 contains 11 residues. The V gene lost 3 bases and the J gene lost 13 bases, with 13 bases spanning the gap. Germline CDR1 SQVTM, CDR2 ANQGSEA. The CDR3 loop reads CSVDESIDQFF. In nucleotides, the CDR3 is TGCAGCGTTGACGAGTCGATTGATCAGTTCTTC.

This clonotype was observed a few times. As DNA, the CDR3 is TGTGCCAGCTCAGCCGACAGGGGTGGCTCCTACGAGCAGTACTTC. As protein: CASSADRGGSYEQYF. The rearrangement uses TRBV18 and TRBJ2-7; 8 bases match TRBD1. The CDR3 totals 15 residues. The J segment lost 0 bases and the V segment lost 5 bases, leaving 6 bases of the junction unmatched. CDR1 is KGHSH and CDR2 is LQKENI in the germline V gene.

Note on this clonotype: An end of the junction differs from the germline gene, which may be a read error. V usage is TRBV20-1 and J usage is TRBJ2-5; D might be TRBD2 (5 bases). The CDR3 is 14 amino acids. Germline CDR1 reads DFQATT; CDR2 reads SNEGSKA (reference sequence). CDR3 region: CSASVGGEAEIQYF. CDR3 DNA sequence: TGCAGTGCTAGTGTCGGTGGCGAAGCGGAGATCCAGTATTTC.

This clonotype is a singleton in its sample. The germline gene is not matched at one end of the junction; a read error may be the cause. This chain uses TRBV10-3 with TRBJ2-5; 9 nucleotides agree with TRBD2. The CDR3 length is 13 residues. In germline, CDR1 is ENHRY, CDR2 SYGVKD. The CDR3: CATGTSLQETQYF. The CDR3 region has the DNA TGTGCCACCGGGACTAGCCTTCAAGAGACCCAATACTTC.

This clonotype was seen just once. In this CDR3 the conserved last residue, phenylalanine or tryptophan, is missing, so a read error is likely. The genes are TRBV6-5 and TRBJ1-5; D uncertain. V shed 8 bases and J shed 5 bases, with 4 bases lying between them. The CDR3 has 10 amino acids. In germline, CDR1 is MNHEY, CDR2 SVGAGI. The CDR3 bases are TGTGCCAGCGGCCATCAGCCCCAGCATTAC. It translates to CASGHQPQHY.

The chain links TRBV6-2 or TRBV6-3 to TRBJ2-1; 12 bases are shared with TRBD1. The J segment lost 7 bases and the V segment lost 4 bases, leaving 8 bases of the junction unmatched. CDR3 length: 16 residues. CDR1 and CDR2 (germline): MNHEY, SVGEGT. The CDR3, as DNA: TGTGCCAGCAGTTTTTCCGGGACAGGGGGCGTGAATGAGCAGTTCTTC. This codes for CASSFSGTGGVNEQFF.

Concerning this clonotype itself: Because it lacks the conserved phenylalanine or tryptophan at the end, this CDR3 is likely a read error. The DNA is omitted, as the CDR3 cannot be located on it reliably, and the CDR3 follows TCRdb's listing. This chain links TRBV6-5 with TRBJ2-7; the D segment call TRBD1 is taken from the table without a DNA check. The CDR3 spans 14 residues, counting both ends. Germline lookup yields CDR1 MNHEY and CDR2 SVGAGI. CDR3: CASSRAAFSYEQYY.

On this clonotype: One end of the junction varies from germline; a read error may be responsible. V and J are TRBV20-1 and TRBJ2-6; D is perhaps TRBD2 (5 bases). Per germline, CDR1 DFQATT and CDR2 SNEGSKA (reference sequence). This CDR3 contains 15 residues. CDR3 DNA sequence: TGCAGTACTAGGGCGGACGTGGGGGGGGCCAACGTCCTGACTTTC. Translation gives CSTRADVGGANVLTF.

On this clonotype itself: Mismatch with germline at one junction end may stem from a read error. The chain couples TRBV6-5 to TRBJ1-1; D remains ambiguous. From germline, CDR1 is MNHEY and CDR2 SVGAGI. The CDR3 has 15 residues. The chain's CDR3 is CAGSGSRSGGTEAFF. The CDR3 DNA sequence: TGTGCCGGCAGTGGGTCGAGGAGTGGAGGCACTGAAGCTTTCTTT.

This chain connects TRBV18 to TRBJ2-7, with TRBD1 matching over 7 bases. V gave up 6 bases and J gave up 2 bases; unmatched junction bases: 4. This CDR3 is 13 amino acids long. The germline gives CDR1 KGHSH, CDR2 LQKENI. The CDR3 bases are TGTGCCAGCTCCCCGGGACAGACCTACGAGCAGTACTTC. Its translation: CASSPGQTYEQYF.

With regard to this clonotype: A much larger clone is a single base away; this may be a read error. Likely a read error: the CDR3 ends without its conserved phenylalanine or tryptophan. The V gene is TRBV30, the J gene TRBJ1-2; 8 nucleotides match TRBD1. The CDR3 runs to 12 residues. Trimming removed 3 bases from V and 6 bases from J; junction bases left unmatched: 3. CDR1 GTSNPN and CDR2 SVGIG come from the germline V gene (reference sequence). This chain's CDR3 is CAWRDRGNGYTL. CDR3 sequence (DNA): TGTGCCTGGAGAGACAGGGGCAATGGCTACACCTTA.

A word on this clonotype: This CDR3 is missing its conserved last phenylalanine or tryptophan, likely due to a read error. The chain recombines TRBV19 with TRBJ2-3; no clear D gene. Germline CDR1 is LNHDA and CDR2 is SQIVND (reference sequence). The CDR3 is made up of 13 amino acids. CDR3 sequence: CATSMRSSDTQYS. CDR3 nucleotides: TGTGCCACTAGTATGAGGTCGTCGGATACGCAGTATTCT.

To note about this clonotype: A read error may produce the germline difference seen at one junction end. The V gene is TRBV29-1, the J gene TRBJ2-1, with TRBD2 identical over 8 bases. CDR3 length equals 13 residues. CDR1 is SQVTM and CDR2 is ANQGSEA in the germline V gene. The CDR3 loop is CSVGPAGVGEQIF. CDR3 bases: TGCAGCGTGGGACCAGCGGGAGTCGGGGAGCAGATCTTC.

A remark on this clonotype: A read error is likely, as this CDR3 ends without the conserved phenylalanine or tryptophan. The chain recombines TRBV29-1 with TRBJ2-5; no firm D call. Germline V lookup: CDR1 SQVTM, CDR2 ANQGSEA. The CDR3 covers 11 residues. CDR3 bases: TGCAGCGGTCAGAGTCAAGAAACCCAGTACGTC. Translated, it gives CSGQSQETQYV.

About this clonotype: One end of the junction does not line up with germline, which may come from a read error. CDR3 residues: CISSFPQRDHNEQFF. As DNA, the CDR3 is TGTATCAGCAGTTTCCCTCAGCGGGACCACAATGAGCAGTTTTTC. The chain recombines TRBV12-3 or TRBV12-4 with TRBJ2-1, with TRBD2 matching 7 bases. This CDR3 contains 15 residues.